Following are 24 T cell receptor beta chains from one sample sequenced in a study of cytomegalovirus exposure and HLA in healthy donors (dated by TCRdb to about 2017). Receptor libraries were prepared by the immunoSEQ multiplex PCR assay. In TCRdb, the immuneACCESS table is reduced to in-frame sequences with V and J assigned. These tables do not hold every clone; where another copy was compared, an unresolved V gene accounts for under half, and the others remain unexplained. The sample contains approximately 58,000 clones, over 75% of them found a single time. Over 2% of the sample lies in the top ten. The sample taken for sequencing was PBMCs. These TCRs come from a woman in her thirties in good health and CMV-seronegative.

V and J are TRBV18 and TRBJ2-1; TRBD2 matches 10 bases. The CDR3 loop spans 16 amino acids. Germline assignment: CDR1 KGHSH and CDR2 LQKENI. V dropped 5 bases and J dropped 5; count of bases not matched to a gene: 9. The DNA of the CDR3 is TGTGCCAGCTCAACTCAGGTAGCGGGAGGAAACAATGAGCAGTTCTTC. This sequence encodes CASSTQVAGGNNEQFF.

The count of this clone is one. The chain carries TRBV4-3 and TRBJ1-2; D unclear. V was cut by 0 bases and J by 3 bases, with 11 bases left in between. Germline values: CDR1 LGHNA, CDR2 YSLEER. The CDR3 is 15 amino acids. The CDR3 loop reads CASSQDHSSYYGYTF. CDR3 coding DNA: TGCGCCAGCAGCCAAGATCATTCGAGTTACTATGGCTACACCTTC.

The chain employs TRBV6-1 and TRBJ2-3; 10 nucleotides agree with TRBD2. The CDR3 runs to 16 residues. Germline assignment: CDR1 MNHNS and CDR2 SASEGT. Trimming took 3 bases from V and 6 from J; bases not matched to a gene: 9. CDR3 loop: CASSELAASGSDTQYF. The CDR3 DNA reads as TGTGCCAGCAGTGAGTTGGCGGCTAGCGGGAGCGATACGCAGTATTTT.

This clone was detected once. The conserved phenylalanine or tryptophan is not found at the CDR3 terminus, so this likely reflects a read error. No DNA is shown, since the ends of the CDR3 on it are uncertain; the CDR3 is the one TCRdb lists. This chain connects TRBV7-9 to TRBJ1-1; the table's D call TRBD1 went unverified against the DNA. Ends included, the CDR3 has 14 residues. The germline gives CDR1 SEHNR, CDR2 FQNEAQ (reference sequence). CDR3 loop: CASSLQAGQTPLKL.

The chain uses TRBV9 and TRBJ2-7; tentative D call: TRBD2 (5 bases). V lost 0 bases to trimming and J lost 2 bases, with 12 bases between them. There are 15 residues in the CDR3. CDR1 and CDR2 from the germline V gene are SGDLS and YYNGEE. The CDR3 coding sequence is TGTGCCAGCAGCGTAGCGGCGGGTCGCCCCTACGAGCAGTACTTC. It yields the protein CASSVAAGRPYEQYF.

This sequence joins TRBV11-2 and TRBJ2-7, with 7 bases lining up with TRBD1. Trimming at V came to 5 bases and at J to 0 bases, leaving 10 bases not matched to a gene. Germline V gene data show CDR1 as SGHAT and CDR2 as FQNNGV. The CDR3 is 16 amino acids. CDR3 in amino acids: CASSLQQGTNSYEQYF. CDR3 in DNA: TGTGCCAGCAGCCTCCAACAGGGGACCAACTCCTACGAGCAGTACTTC.

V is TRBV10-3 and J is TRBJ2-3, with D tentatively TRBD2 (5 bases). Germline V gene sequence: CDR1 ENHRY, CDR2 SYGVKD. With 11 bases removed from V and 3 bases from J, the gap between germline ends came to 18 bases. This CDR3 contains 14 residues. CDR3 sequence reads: CAGASSQITDTQYF. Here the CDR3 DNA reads TGTGCCGGAGCTAGCTCCCAAATTACAGATACGCAGTATTTT.

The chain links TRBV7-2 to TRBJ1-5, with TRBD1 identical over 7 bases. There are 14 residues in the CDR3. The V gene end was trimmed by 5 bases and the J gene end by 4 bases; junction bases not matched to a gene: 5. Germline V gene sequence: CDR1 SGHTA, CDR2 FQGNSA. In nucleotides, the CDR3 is TGTGCCAGCAGCGCCACAGGGGAAAATCAGCCCCAGCATTTT. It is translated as CASSATGENQPQHF. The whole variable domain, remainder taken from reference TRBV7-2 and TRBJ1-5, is GAGVSQSPSNKVTEKGKDVELRCDPISGHTALYWYRQSLGQGLEFLIYFQGNSAPDKSGLPSDRFSAERTGGSVSTLTIQRTQQEDSAVYLCASSATGENQPQHFGDGTRLSIL.

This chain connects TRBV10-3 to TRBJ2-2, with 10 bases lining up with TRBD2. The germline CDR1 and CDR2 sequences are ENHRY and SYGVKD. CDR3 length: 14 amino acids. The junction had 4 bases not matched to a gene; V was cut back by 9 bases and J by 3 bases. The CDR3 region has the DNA TGTGCCATGAGCGGGAGGGCCGACACCGGGGAGCTGTTTTTT. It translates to CAMSGRADTGELFF.

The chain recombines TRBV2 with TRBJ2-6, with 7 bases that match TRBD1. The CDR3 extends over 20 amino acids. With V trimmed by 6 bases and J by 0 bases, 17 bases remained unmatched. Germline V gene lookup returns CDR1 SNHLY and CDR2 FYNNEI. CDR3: CASRKRTRDSPPSGANVLTF. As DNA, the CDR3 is TGTGCCAGCAGGAAAAGGACCCGGGACAGTCCACCCTCTGGGGCCAACGTCCTGACTTTC.

This CDR3 reads CAISDPGGGPSYEQYF. CDR3 in DNA: TGTGCCATCAGTGATCCGGGGGGAGGCCCCTCCTACGAGCAGTACTTC. The chain links TRBV10-3 to TRBJ2-7, with 7 nucleotides matching TRBD2. Trimming at V came to 3 bases and at J to 0 bases, leaving 8 bases not matched to a gene. Germline CDR1 reads ENHRY; CDR2 reads SYGVKD. This CDR3 is 16 amino acids long.

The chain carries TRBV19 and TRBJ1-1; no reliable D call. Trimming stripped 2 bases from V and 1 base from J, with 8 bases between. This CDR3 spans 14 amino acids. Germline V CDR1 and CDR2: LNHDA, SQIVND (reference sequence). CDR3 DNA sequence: TGTGCCAGTAGTATAACCCCAGGGAACACTGAAGCTTTCTTT. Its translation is CASSITPGNTEAFF.

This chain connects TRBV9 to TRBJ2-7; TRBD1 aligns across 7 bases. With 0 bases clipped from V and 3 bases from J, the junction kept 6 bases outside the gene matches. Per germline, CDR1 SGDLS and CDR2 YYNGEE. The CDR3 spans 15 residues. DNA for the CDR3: TGTGCCAGCAGCGTAGGGCAGGGGGTAAACTACGAGCAGTACTTC. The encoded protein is CASSVGQGVNYEQYF. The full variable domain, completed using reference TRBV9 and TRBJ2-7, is DSGVTQTPKHLITATGQRVTLRCSPRSGDLSVYWYQQSLDQGLQFLIQYYNGEERAKGNILERFSAQQFPDLHSELNLSSLELGDSALYFCASSVGQGVNYEQYFGPGTRLTVT.

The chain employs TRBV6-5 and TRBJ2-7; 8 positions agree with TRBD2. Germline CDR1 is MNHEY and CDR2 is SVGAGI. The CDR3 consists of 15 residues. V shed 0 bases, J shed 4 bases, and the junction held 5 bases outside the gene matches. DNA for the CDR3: TGTGCCAGCAGTTACTCGAGGGCGGGAGGATACGAGCAGTACTTC. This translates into CASSYSRAGGYEQYF.

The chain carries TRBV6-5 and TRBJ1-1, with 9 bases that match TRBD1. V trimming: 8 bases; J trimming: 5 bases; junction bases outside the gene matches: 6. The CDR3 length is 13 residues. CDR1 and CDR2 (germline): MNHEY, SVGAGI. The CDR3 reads CASRTDRGTEAFF. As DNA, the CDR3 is TGTGCCAGCCGGACGGACAGGGGAACTGAAGCTTTCTTT.

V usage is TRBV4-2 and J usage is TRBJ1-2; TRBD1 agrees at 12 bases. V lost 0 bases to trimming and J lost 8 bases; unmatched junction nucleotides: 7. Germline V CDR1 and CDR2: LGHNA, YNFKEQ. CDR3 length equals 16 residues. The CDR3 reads CASSQDPGQGARGYTF. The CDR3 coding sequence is TGTGCCAGCAGCCAAGATCCGGGACAGGGGGCGCGAGGCTACACCTTC.

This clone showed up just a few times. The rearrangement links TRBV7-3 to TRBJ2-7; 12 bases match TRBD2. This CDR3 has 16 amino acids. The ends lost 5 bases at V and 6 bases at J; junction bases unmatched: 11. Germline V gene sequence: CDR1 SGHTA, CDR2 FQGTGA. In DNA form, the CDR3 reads TGTGCCAGCAGCCCGTGGAGACTAGCGGGAGTGTGCGAGCAGTACTTC. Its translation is CASSPWRLAGVCEQYF.

The CDR3 spells CASSQAGPGDGQPQHF. In DNA, the CDR3 is TGCGCCAGCAGCCAAGCGGGGCCGGGGGACGGTCAGCCCCAGCATTTT. The chain is built from TRBV4-1 and TRBJ1-5; possibly TRBD1 for D (5 bases). CDR3 length: 16 amino acids. Germline CDR1 is MGHRA and CDR2 is YSYEKL. The V end was cut by 1 base, the J end by 6 bases, with 16 bases between.

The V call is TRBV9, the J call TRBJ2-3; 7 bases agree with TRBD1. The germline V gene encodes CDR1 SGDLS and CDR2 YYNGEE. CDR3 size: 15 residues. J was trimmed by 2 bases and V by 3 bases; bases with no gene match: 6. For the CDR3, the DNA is TGTGCCAGCAGCGGAGGGGGCTCAATCACAGATACGCAGTATTTT. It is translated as CASSGGGSITDTQYF.

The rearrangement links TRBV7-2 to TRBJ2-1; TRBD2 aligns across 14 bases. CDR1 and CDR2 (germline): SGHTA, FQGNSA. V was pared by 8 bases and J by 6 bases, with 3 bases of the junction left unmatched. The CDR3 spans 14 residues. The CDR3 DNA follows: TGTGCCAGCTGGACTAGCGGGAGGCCCAATGAGCAGTTCTTC. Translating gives CASWTSGRPNEQFF.

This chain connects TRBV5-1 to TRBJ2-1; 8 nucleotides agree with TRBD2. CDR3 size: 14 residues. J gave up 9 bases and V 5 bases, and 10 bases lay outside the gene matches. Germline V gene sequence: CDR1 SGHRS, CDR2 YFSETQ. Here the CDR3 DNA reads TGCGCCAGCAGTACTCGAGCGGGAGAGCGTGAGCAGTTCTTC. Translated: CASSTRAGEREQFF.

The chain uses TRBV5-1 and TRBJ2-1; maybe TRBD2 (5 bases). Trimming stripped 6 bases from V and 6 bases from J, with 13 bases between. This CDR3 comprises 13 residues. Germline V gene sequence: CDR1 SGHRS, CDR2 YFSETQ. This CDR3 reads CASNGDSGNEQFF. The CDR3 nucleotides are TGCGCCAGCAACGGGGATTCGGGCAATGAGCAGTTCTTC.

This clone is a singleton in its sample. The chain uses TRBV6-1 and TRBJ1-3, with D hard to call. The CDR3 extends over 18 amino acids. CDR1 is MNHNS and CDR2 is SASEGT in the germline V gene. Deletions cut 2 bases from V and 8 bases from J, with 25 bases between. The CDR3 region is CASSESGSVGLLWYTIYF. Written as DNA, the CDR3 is TGTGCCAGCAGTGAAAGTGGATCGGTGGGCCTCCTATGGTACACCATATATTTT.

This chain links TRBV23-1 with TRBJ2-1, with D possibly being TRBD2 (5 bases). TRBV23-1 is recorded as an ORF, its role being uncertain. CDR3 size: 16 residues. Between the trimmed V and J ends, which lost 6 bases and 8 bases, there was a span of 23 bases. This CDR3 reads CASRRGLGNRADEQFF. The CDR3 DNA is TGCGCCAGCAGGAGAGGGTTGGGAAACCGGGCGGATGAGCAGTTCTTC.